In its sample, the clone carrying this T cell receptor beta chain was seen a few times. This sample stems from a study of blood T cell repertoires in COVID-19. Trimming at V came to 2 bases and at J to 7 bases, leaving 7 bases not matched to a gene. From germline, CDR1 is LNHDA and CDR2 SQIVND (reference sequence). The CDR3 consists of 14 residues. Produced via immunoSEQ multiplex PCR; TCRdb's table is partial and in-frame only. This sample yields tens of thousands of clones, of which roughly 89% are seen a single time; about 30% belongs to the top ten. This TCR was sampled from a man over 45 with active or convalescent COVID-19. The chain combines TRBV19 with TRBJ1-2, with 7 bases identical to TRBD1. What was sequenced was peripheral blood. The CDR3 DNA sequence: TGTGCCAGTAGTATAAGCCAGGGGGTTTTTGGCTACACCTTC. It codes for CASSISQGVFGYTF.